This T cell receptor (beta chain) was sequenced for a study of T-cell reconstitution after alpha-beta-depleted transplantation in children. TCRbeta library construction was performed incorporating unique molecular identifiers. TCRdb analysed the PCR reads with MiXCR anew, one entry per CDR3 protein. This table holds about 610,000 distinct CDR3 sequences, about 10% found once. Deletions cut 0 bases from V and 4 bases from J, with 12 bases between. The CDR3 is made up of 15 amino acids. The chain employs TRBV23-1 and TRBJ2-5, with a possible D match to TRBD1 (5 bases). TRBV23-1 is given ORF status, its function remaining uncertain. Source: PBMCs from the stem cell graft donor, taken from the stem cell graft. The clonotype was recovered from a human donor who donated a stem cell graft to a child with acute myeloid leukemia. The CDR3 DNA sequence: TGCGCCAGCAGTCAATCGGGCAGGGAAGGAGAGACCCAGTACTTC. The encoded protein is CASSQSGREGETQYF.